These 2 T cell receptor beta chains were sequenced from one sample in a study of T-cell reconstitution after alpha-beta-depleted transplantation in children. Unique molecular identifiers were incorporated into the prepared TCRbeta library. TCRdb re-called the PCR reads through MiXCR, storing one row per CDR3 protein. The sample yields hundreds of thousands of distinct CDR3 sequences, over 10% seen once. The sample in question was PBMCs, mostly from graft donor cells, obtained 360 days after TCRalphabeta/CD19-depleted stem cell transplant. These TCRs come from a male patient younger than 18 who had a stem cell transplant for acute myeloid leukemia, so the T cells may come from the graft donor.

The chain recombines TRBV18 with TRBJ1-3, with D uncertain. The CDR3 runs to 12 residues. CDR1 and CDR2 (germline): KGHSH, LQKENI. V was clipped by 0 bases and J by 6 bases, with 3 bases between them. CDR3 amino acids: CASSPPVNTIYF. The CDR3 region has the DNA TGTGCCAGCTCACCACCGGTAAACACCATATATTTT.

This clonotype occurred a few times. J is TRBJ2-5 and V is TRBV27; the D is unclear. This CDR3 has 15 amino acids. Germline V gene data show CDR1 as MNHEY and CDR2 as SMNVEV (reference sequence). Trimming left V 5 bases short and J 4 bases short, with 17 bases between. The CDR3 region is CASSPPPRAGETQYF. CDR3 DNA: TGTGCCAGCAGTCCGCCGCCTAGGGCCGGAGAGACCCAGTACTTC.